This entry is about one T cell receptor (beta chain). Germline values: CDR1 MDHEN, CDR2 SYDVKM. V lost 6 bases, J lost 2 bases, and 22 bases lay in between. The CDR3 sequence is 17 residues long. Here immunoSEQ multiplex PCR was the method, and the copy in TCRdb shows in-frame clones only, minus some. The data contain 15,000 to 20,000 clones, roughly 85% of them singletons. The record originates from a study of blood T cell repertoires in COVID-19. V and J are TRBV28 and TRBJ2-5; possibly TRBD1 for D (6 bases). The TCR comes from a human donor with active COVID-19. The donor label of this sample is uncertain. Sequences were obtained from peripheral blood. The CDR3 reads CASSFDLGHGPQETQYF. In DNA, the CDR3 is TGTGCCAGCAGCTTCGACTTGGGACACGGGCCTCAAGAGACCCAGTACTTC.